Following are 27 T cell receptor beta chains from one sample sequenced in a study of early stage breast cancer tumors. Here immunoSEQ multiplex PCR was the method, and the copy in TCRdb shows in-frame clones only, minus some. Among 51,000 or so clones listed, roughly 83% were seen once. Material for sequencing was blood. These receptors were collected from a person aged 45-60 years with breast cancer.

The genes are TRBV13 and TRBJ2-3; 9 bases fit TRBD2. V was pared by 6 bases and J by 3 bases, with 7 bases of the junction left unmatched. CDR1 PRHDT and CDR2 FYEKMQ come from the germline V gene (reference sequence). The CDR3 totals 15 residues. This chain's CDR3 is CASSSRLAVTDTQYF. The CDR3 DNA sequence: TGTGCCAGCAGTTCGAGACTAGCGGTTACAGATACGCAGTATTTT.

The V call is TRBV25-1, the J call TRBJ1-5; weak D call: TRBD1 (6 bases). Looked up from germline, CDR1 is MGHDK and CDR2 is SYGVNS. CDR3 length: 17 residues. Trimming took 3 bases from V and 4 from J, leaving 19 bases between them. The CDR3 DNA reads as TGTGCCAGCAGTGATACGAGGGGGGGCCTTTTAAATCAGCCCCAGCATTTT. It specifies CASSDTRGGLLNQPQHF.

V is TRBV9 and J is TRBJ2-1, with D perhaps TRBD2 (7 bases). Germline V gives CDR1 SGDLS, CDR2 YYNGEE. Trimming removed 4 bases from V and 2 bases from J, with 16 bases in between. This CDR3 spans 16 amino acids. The CDR3 sequence: CASSSRGGATYNEQFF. The CDR3 nucleotides read TGTGCCAGCAGCTCGAGGGGGGGGGCCACCTACAATGAGCAGTTCTTC.

V usage is TRBV7-2 and J usage is TRBJ2-5, with D maybe TRBD1 (6 bases). The CDR3 loop spans 15 amino acids. Looked up from germline, CDR1 is SGHTA and CDR2 is FQGNSA. V shed 0 bases and J shed 6 bases, with 14 bases lying between them. CDR3 sequence (DNA): TGTGCCAGCAGCTTAGCTACCGGGACAAGGCAGACCCAGTACTTC. It codes for CASSLATGTRQTQYF.

The rearrangement uses TRBV19 and TRBJ1-2; D may be TRBD1 (6 bases). V lost 7 bases, J lost 0 bases, and 30 bases lay in between. The germline CDR1 and CDR2 sequences are LNHDA and SQIVND (reference sequence). The CDR3 runs 20 residues. The DNA for the CDR3 is TGTGCCAGTAACCCCCAGGGCCGAGGAATTCCAGGGGCTACTAACTATGGCTACACCTTC. Translated: CASNPQGRGIPGATNYGYTF.

The chain uses TRBV5-1 and TRBJ2-1; D is undetermined. The V and J ends lost 0 bases and 2 bases respectively, with 12 bases between them. The CDR3 covers 16 residues. Germline-derived CDR1 and CDR2 are SGHRS and YFSETQ. The CDR3 here is CASSLAFGFPYNEQFF. The DNA of the CDR3 is TGCGCCAGCAGCTTGGCCTTTGGATTCCCCTACAATGAGCAGTTCTTC.

V and J are TRBV6-5 and TRBJ1-5; 9 bases map to TRBD1. Trimming cost V 5 bases and J 6 bases; bases outside gene matches: 5. This CDR3 spans 14 amino acids. Germline V gives CDR1 MNHEY, CDR2 SVGAGI. In DNA, the CDR3 is TGTGCCAGCAGTCCGACAGGGGGAATTCAGCCCCAGCATTTT. The encoded protein is CASSPTGGIQPQHF.

This clone was seen more than once but under ten times. The chain joins TRBV11-2 to TRBJ1-6; D possibly corresponds to TRBD1 (6 bases). The CDR3 is made up of 14 amino acids. The germline V gene encodes CDR1 SGHAT and CDR2 FQNNGV. Trimming took off 6 bases at V and 9 bases at J, with 15 bases between the two ends. The CDR3 protein is CASRYQGIGSPLHF. The CDR3 coding sequence is TGTGCCAGCAGATATCAGGGGATAGGTTCACCCCTCCACTTT.

The V and J genes are TRBV18 and TRBJ2-3; D remains unclear. This CDR3 spans 14 amino acids. Germline V gene data show CDR1 as KGHSH and CDR2 as LQKENI. V gave up 3 bases and J gave up 0 bases, with 7 bases separating them. CDR3 loop: CASSPPVSTDTQYF. The DNA of the CDR3 is TGTGCCAGCTCACCGCCCGTAAGCACAGATACGCAGTATTTT. Full variable domain (rest looked up from reference TRBV18 and TRBJ2-3): NAGVMQNPRHLVRRRGQEARLRCSPMKGHSHVYWYRQLPEEGLKFMVYLQKENIIDESGMPKERFSAEFPKEGPSILRIQQVVRGDSAAYFCASSPPVSTDTQYFGPGTRLTVL.

The rearrangement uses TRBV28 and TRBJ2-4; possibly TRBD1 for D (6 bases). With 5 bases removed from V and 0 bases from J, the gap between germline ends came to 14 bases. There are 16 residues in the CDR3. CDR1 MDHEN and CDR2 SYDVKM come from the germline V gene. CDR3 loop: CASSGQQALAKNIQYF. DNA of the CDR3: TGTGCCAGCAGTGGACAGCAAGCTTTAGCCAAAAACATTCAGTACTTC.

The chain links TRBV5-6 to TRBJ2-3, with 9 bases lining up with TRBD2. The CDR3 totals 16 residues. Germline CDR1 reads SGHDT; CDR2 reads YYEEEE. Trimming removed 4 bases from V and 0 bases from J; junction bases left unmatched: 6. This CDR3 is CASSLRGGQSTDTQYF. The CDR3, as DNA: TGTGCCAGCAGCCTGCGGGGGGGCCAGAGCACAGATACGCAGTATTTT.

The V and J genes are TRBV27 and TRBJ1-5; D gene uncertain. Looked up from germline, CDR1 is MNHEY and CDR2 is SMNVEV (reference sequence). Trimming left V 2 bases short and J 3 bases short, with 5 bases between. CDR3 length equals 13 residues. The CDR3 nucleotides are TGTGCCAGCAGTTTAGTAGTCAATCAGCCCCAGCATTTT. Residues: CASSLVVNQPQHF.

V usage is TRBV7-2 and J usage is TRBJ1-2, with D uncertain. Per the germline V gene, CDR1 is SGHTA and CDR2 is FQGNSA. Trimming shortened V by 5 bases and J by 4 bases, and 17 bases separated the two germline ends. The CDR3 contains 15 residues. CDR3 sequence: CASSPWTGKGYGYTF. In DNA, the CDR3 is TGTGCCAGCAGCCCCTGGACGGGGAAAGGCTATGGCTACACCTTC.

This chain connects TRBV6-1 to TRBJ2-3; 8 positions match TRBD2. Germline lookup yields CDR1 MNHNS and CDR2 SASEGT. The V segment lost 5 bases and the J segment 3 bases; nucleotides outside the gene matches: 7. CDR3 length: 15 residues. CDR3: CASSLRGGWTDTQYF. The CDR3 DNA is TGTGCCAGCAGTCTACGGGGGGGTTGGACAGATACGCAGTATTTT.

The chain joins TRBV7-9 to TRBJ1-1, with D possibly TRBD1 on 5 matching bases. V was shortened by 7 bases and J by 6 bases, with 21 bases between the two germline ends. Germline loops: CDR1 SEHNR, CDR2 FQNEAQ (reference sequence). The CDR3 has 15 residues. The CDR3 protein is CASISGLGGESEAFF. In DNA form, the CDR3 reads TGTGCCAGCATCTCGGGATTGGGGGGTGAATCTGAAGCTTTCTTT.

The chain uses TRBV2 and TRBJ2-7; 7 bases map to TRBD1. The V segment lost 4 bases and the J segment 6 bases; nucleotides outside the gene matches: 9. Germline V lookup: CDR1 SNHLY, CDR2 FYNNEI. The CDR3 runs to 14 residues. The CDR3 DNA reads TGTGCCAGCAGTGCGGTACAGGGGTCAGGCGAGCAGTACTTC. Translated, it gives CASSAVQGSGEQYF. Full variable domain (missing parts from reference TRBV2 and TRBJ2-7): EPEVTQTPSHQVTQMGQEVILRCVPISNHLYFYWYRQILGQKVEFLVSFYNNEISEKSEIFDDQFSVERPDGSNFTLKIRSTKLEDSAMYFCASSAVQGSGEQYFGPGTRLTVT.

V usage is TRBV23-1 and J usage is TRBJ1-1; D is ambiguous. TRBV23-1 carries the ORF label, with uncertain function. The V gene lost 2 bases and the J gene lost 3 bases, with 19 bases spanning the gap. The CDR3 has 17 amino acids. CDR3 sequence (DNA): TGCGCCAGCAGTCAACCTGATTGGACCCTATACGACACTGAAGCTTTCTTT. It yields the protein CASSQPDWTLYDTEAFF.

The chain links TRBV28 to TRBJ1-3; TRBD1 is a possible D gene (5 bases). With 5 bases removed from V and 0 bases from J, the gap between germline ends came to 11 bases. The CDR3 has 15 residues. Germline lookup yields CDR1 MDHEN and CDR2 SYDVKM. In nucleotides, the CDR3 is TGTGCCAGCAGTGGGGGGACTGACTCTGGAAACACCATATATTTT. Translated, it gives CASSGGTDSGNTIYF.

This rearrangement joins TRBV28 to TRBJ1-2; no reliable D call. V lost 1 base and J lost 5, with 8 bases in between. The CDR3 has 13 amino acids. The germline V gene encodes CDR1 MDHEN and CDR2 SYDVKM. CDR3 protein: CASSLSGFYGYTF. The CDR3 bases are TGTGCCAGCAGTTTATCGGGTTTTTATGGCTACACCTTC.

This clone was recorded only once. The chain links TRBV13 to TRBJ2-3; no definite D call. The V end was cut by 5 bases, the J end by 3 bases, with 9 bases between. Germline-derived CDR1 and CDR2 are PRHDT and FYEKMQ (reference sequence). The CDR3 has 13 residues. The CDR3 nucleotides read TGTGCCAGCAGCACGGACGTAACAGATACGCAGTATTTT. Translating gives CASSTDVTDTQYF.

The chain employs TRBV6-5 and TRBJ1-2; D is possibly TRBD1 (5 bases). With 10 bases removed from V and 4 bases from J, the gap between germline ends came to 22 bases. CDR1 is MNHEY, CDR2 SVGAGI, per germline. The CDR3 has 15 residues. The DNA of the CDR3 is TGTGCCACCCGAAGGGCCCAGGGCCCCTCCTATGGCTACACCTTC. Its protein is CATRRAQGPSYGYTF.

This clone has only a few counts. V usage is TRBV7-9 and J usage is TRBJ1-3; D unresolved. The CDR3 sequence is 15 residues long. Trimming shortened V by 4 bases and J by 0 bases, and 10 bases separated the two germline ends. Germline CDR1 and CDR2: SEHNR and FQNEAQ (reference sequence). The CDR3 DNA is TGTGCCAGCAGCTCGGACCTACTCTCTGGAAACACCATATATTTT. This sequence encodes CASSSDLLSGNTIYF.

This clone was found once. This rearrangement joins TRBV9 to TRBJ2-3, with 8 positions matching TRBD2. This CDR3 spans 16 amino acids. V lost 4 bases and J lost 2; bases outside the gene matches: 9. Germline V gene lookup returns CDR1 SGDLS and CDR2 YYNGEE. The CDR3 sequence is CASSPAAGGYTDTQYF. In nucleotides, the CDR3 is TGTGCCAGCAGCCCGGCGGCGGGGGGCTACACAGATACGCAGTATTTT.

The chain links TRBV28 to TRBJ2-2; TRBD1 agrees at 7 bases. The CDR3 sequence is 14 residues long. The germline CDR1 and CDR2 sequences are MDHEN and SYDVKM. V lost 5 bases, J lost 7 bases, and 7 bases stayed unmatched. The CDR3 reads CASSALTGIGELFF. CDR3 DNA: TGTGCCAGCAGTGCGTTGACAGGGATCGGGGAGCTGTTTTTT. Full variable domain (remainder filled in from reference TRBV28 and TRBJ2-2): DVKVTQSSRYLVKRTGEKVFLECVQDMDHENMFWYRQDPGLGLRLIYFSYDVKMKEKGDIPEGYSVSREKKERFSLILESASTNQTSMYLCASSALTGIGELFFGEGSRLTVL.

The rearrangement links TRBV7-9 to TRBJ1-1; D is unclear. V gave up 1 base and J gave up 1 base, with 10 bases separating them. The CDR3 extends over 15 amino acids. Germline V gene sequence: CDR1 SEHNR, CDR2 FQNEAQ (reference sequence). DNA for the CDR3: TGTGCCAGCAGCTTAGGGGTGCCTTGGAACACTGAAGCTTTCTTT. This translates into CASSLGVPWNTEAFF.

CDR3 nucleotide sequence: TGTGCCAGCTCACCACGGCCCCTACAGGGAGATTTTACCGGGGAGCTGTTTTTT. This sequence encodes CASSPRPLQGDFTGELFF. The V gene is TRBV18, the J gene TRBJ2-2; D may be TRBD1 (6 bases). Germline V gives CDR1 KGHSH, CDR2 LQKENI. V was clipped by 1 base and J by 5 bases, with 20 bases between them. CDR3 length equals 18 residues.

This chain uses TRBV13 with TRBJ1-2; D is perhaps TRBD1 (6 bases). Germline V lookup: CDR1 PRHDT, CDR2 FYEKMQ (reference sequence). The CDR3 loop spans 13 amino acids. V gave up 5 bases and J gave up 4 bases, with 11 bases separating them. The CDR3 coding sequence is TGTGCCAGCAGCCTGACACAGGGCTATGGCTACACCTTC. This codes for CASSLTQGYGYTF.